The entry below gives a single T cell receptor beta chain sequence along with its context. Its cognate antigen is unknown. Assay used: immunoSEQ multiplex PCR; TCRdb lists only in-frame clones, some missing. This sample carries around 70,000 clones, 91% of them seen once, and the ten largest clones take 0.85% to 1.2%. These data belong to a study of OX40 agonist ivuxolimab in advanced cancers. Study findings and constraints: A proportion of nonresponders additionally exhibited low normalized T-cell clonal expansion.

The germline gives CDR1 MNHNS, CDR2 SASEGT. V gave up 4 bases and J gave up 1 base, with 10 bases separating them. The CDR3 totals 14 residues. The specimen was CD4+ or CD8+ T cells sorted from blood, collected in a trial of the OX40 agonist ivuxolimab. The chain couples TRBV6-1 to TRBJ1-1; D ambiguous. This TCR derives from an adult with an advanced solid tumor such as melanoma, head and neck, liver or kidney cancer. CDR3 DNA sequence: TGTGCCAGCAGTGGAACCGCCCAGAACACTGAAGCTTTCTTT. Its translation is CASSGTAQNTEAFF.